This section outlines one T cell receptor beta chain sequence together with its context. Its target is not known. The data belong to a study of molecular identifiers for immune sequencing clone quantification. Background on the study: The replicates split RNA from approximately 20,000 or 100,000 naive CD8 cells five ways and sequenced four. Findings of the study overall: Clones of above 20 RNA copies carried over 99% of effector molecules; in naive cells they carried under 1%.

Naive CD8 T cells, phenotype CD8+CD4-CCR7+CD45RA+, were sorted. Previously described methods and listed TCR primers produced bulk TCR libraries. TCRdb recomputed calls from the PCR reads with MiXCR, one row per CDR3 protein. Here the sample spans some 100,000 distinct CDR3 sequences, roughly a third being singletons. Trimming removed 0 bases at V and 17 bases at J, with 16 bases between. This CDR3 has 13 amino acids. The germline CDR1 and CDR2 sequences are SEHNR and FQNEAQ (reference sequence). The chain links TRBV7-9 to TRBJ1-4; no clear D gene. Sequenced: naive CD8+ T cells from blood, with Jurkat cell RNA spiked in. The subset: FACS-sorted CD8+CD4-CCR7+CD45RA+ naive T cells. This TCR came from a human donor in good health. Some libraries in this study had Jurkat cell RNA spiked in. CDR3 sequence: CASSLAPSNDLFF. CDR3 nucleotide sequence: TGTGCCAGCAGCTTAGCGCCCTCTAACGACCTATTTTTT.